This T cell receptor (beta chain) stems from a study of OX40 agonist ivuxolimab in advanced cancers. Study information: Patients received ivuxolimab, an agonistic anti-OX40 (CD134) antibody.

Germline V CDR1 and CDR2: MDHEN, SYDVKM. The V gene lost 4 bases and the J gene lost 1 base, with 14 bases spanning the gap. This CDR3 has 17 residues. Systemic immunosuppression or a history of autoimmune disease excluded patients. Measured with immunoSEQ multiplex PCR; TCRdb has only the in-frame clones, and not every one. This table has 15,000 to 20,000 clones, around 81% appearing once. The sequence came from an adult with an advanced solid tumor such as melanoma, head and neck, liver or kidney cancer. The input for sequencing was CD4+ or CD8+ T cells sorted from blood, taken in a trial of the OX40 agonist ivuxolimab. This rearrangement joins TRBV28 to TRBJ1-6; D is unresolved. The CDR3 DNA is TGTGCCAGCAGTTCTACCCCTCTAGGGTCCTATAATTCACCCCTCCACTTT. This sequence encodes CASSSTPLGSYNSPLHF.